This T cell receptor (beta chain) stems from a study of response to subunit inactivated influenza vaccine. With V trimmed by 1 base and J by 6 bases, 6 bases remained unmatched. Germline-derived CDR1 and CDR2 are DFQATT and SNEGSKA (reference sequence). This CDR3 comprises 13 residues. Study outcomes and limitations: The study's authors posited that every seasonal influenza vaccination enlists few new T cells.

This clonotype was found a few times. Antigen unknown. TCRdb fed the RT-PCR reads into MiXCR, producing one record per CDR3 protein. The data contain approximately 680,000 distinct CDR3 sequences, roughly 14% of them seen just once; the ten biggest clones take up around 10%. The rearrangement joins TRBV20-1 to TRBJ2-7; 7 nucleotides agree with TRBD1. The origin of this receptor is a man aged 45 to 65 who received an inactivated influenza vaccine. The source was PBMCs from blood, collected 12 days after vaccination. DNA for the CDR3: TGCAGTGCTAGAGCCCCGACAGGGACCGAGCAGTACTTC. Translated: CSARAPTGTEQYF.